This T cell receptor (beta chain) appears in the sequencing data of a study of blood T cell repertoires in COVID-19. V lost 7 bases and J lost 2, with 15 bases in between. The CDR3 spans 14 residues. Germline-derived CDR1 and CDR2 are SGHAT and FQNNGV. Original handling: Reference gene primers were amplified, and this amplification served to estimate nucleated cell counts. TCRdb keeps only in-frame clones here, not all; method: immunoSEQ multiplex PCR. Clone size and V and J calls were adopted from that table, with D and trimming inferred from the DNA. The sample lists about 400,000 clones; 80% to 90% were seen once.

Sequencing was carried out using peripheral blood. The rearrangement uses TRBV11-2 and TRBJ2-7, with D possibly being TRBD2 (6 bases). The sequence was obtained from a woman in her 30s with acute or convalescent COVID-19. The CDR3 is CASTSVKEAYEQYF. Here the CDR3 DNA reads TGTGCCAGCACTAGCGTCAAGGAGGCCTACGAGCAGTACTTC.